The 29 T cell receptor beta chains below come from one sample, sequenced in a study of cytomegalovirus exposure and HLA in healthy donors. In the PCR, 60 Vbeta and 13 Jbeta primers were used. Using immunoSEQ multiplex PCR, the repertoire was profiled, and TCRdb retains in-frame clones only, with some absent. The sample includes around 55,000 clones, 60% to 80% of them seen just once. The sample taken for sequencing was PBMCs. These receptor sequences come from a female donor in good health and CMV-seronegative.

As to this clone: The junction departs from germline at one end; a sequencing error may be responsible. The chain recombines TRBV5-8 with TRBJ2-7; D uncertain. Per germline, CDR1 SGHTS and CDR2 YDEGEE. There are 9 residues in the CDR3. CDR3 loop: CASISVGPF. The DNA of the CDR3 is TGTGCCAGCATTTCGGTGGGCCCCTTC.

V is TRBV7-7 and J is TRBJ2-7; possibly TRBD2 for D (6 bases). V was clipped by 0 bases and J by 6 bases, with 9 bases between them. Germline CDR1 SSHAT, CDR2 FNYEAQ (reference sequence). This CDR3 has 13 amino acids. The CDR3 is CASSLAAGSEQYF. The DNA for the CDR3 is TGTGCCAGCAGCTTAGCGGCGGGAAGCGAGCAGTACTTC.

Relative to its sample, this clone is medium-sized. The gene calls are TRBV4-2 and TRBJ1-4; D is possibly TRBD1 (5 bases). From germline, CDR1 is LGHNA and CDR2 YNFKEQ. CDR3 length: 16 amino acids. The V end lost 1 base, the J end lost 3 bases, and 12 bases lay between the germline ends. CDR3 coding DNA: TGTGCCAGCAGCCAAGTTACGGGGGAATCTAATGAAAAACTGTTTTTT. Translated: CASSQVTGESNEKLFF.

The chain combines TRBV5-1 with TRBJ2-3, with 9 positions matching TRBD1. The germline V gene has CDR1 SGHRS and CDR2 YFSETQ. This CDR3 contains 16 residues. Trimming took 4 bases from V and 1 from J; bases not matched to a gene: 7. The CDR3 spells CASSVGQGFGTDTQYF. DNA of the CDR3: TGCGCCAGCAGCGTCGGACAGGGGTTTGGCACAGATACGCAGTATTTT.

This clone was seen more than once but under ten times. The chain joins TRBV5-1 to TRBJ2-3, with 10 bases aligning to TRBD1. Germline V lookup: CDR1 SGHRS, CDR2 YFSETQ. Losses at the gene ends were 3 bases for V and 5 bases for J; bases not matched to a gene: 3. The CDR3 is made up of 14 amino acids. The CDR3 protein is CASSWRTGGDTQYF. As DNA, the CDR3 is TGCGCCAGCAGCTGGCGGACAGGGGGAGATACGCAGTATTTT.

Note on this clone: Mismatch with germline at one junction end may stem from a read error. This chain's CDR3 is CATSLRDFSTIEQFF. CDR3 coding DNA: TGTGCCACCAGTTTACGGGACTTCTCTACAATTGAGCAGTTCTTC. The chain carries TRBV10-3 and TRBJ2-1; tentatively, D is TRBD2 (6 bases). Germline loops: CDR1 ENHRY, CDR2 SYGVKD. The length of the CDR3 is 15 residues.

This chain connects TRBV6-1 to TRBJ2-1, with 7 bases that match TRBD1. The CDR3 extends over 14 amino acids. CDR1 is MNHNS, CDR2 SASEGT, per germline. V lost 4 bases and J lost 3; bases outside the gene matches: 3. The CDR3 coding sequence is TGTGCCAGCAGTGTCGGGACAGACTACAATGAGCAGTTCTTC. It encodes CASSVGTDYNEQFF.

About this clone itself: This sample also contains other DNA sequences that code for the same CDR3. V usage is TRBV25-1 and J usage is TRBJ1-4; no firm D call. There are 15 residues in the CDR3. Germline V gene data show CDR1 as MGHDK and CDR2 as SYGVNS. The germline V and J ends were trimmed by 4 bases and 7 bases, with 16 bases remaining between them. The CDR3 sequence is CASSGIRGISEKLFF. The CDR3 DNA reads TGTGCCAGCAGTGGAATACGGGGTATTAGTGAAAAACTGTTTTTT.

The chain has TRBV29-1 and TRBJ1-2; the D gene is possibly TRBD1 (5 bases). The CDR3 is 13 amino acids. V gave up 6 bases and J gave up 8 bases, with 19 bases separating them. Per germline, CDR1 SQVTM and CDR2 ANQGSEA. The CDR3 DNA sequence: TGCAGCGTCTCCAGGGAGGAGGGTGGCGGCTACACCTTC. Translating it yields CSVSREEGGGYTF.

The CDR3 here is CASSLEAGPIRGYTF. For the CDR3, the DNA is TGTGCCAGCAGCTTGGAGGCGGGCCCCATCAGGGGCTACACCTTC. V usage is TRBV5-6 and J usage is TRBJ1-2; no definite D call. Per germline, CDR1 SGHDT and CDR2 YYEEEE. The CDR3 sequence is 15 residues long. V shed 0 bases and J shed 8 bases, with 17 bases lying between them.

The chain combines TRBV29-1 with TRBJ2-5; 10 nucleotides line up with TRBD1. Trimming cost V 7 bases and J 5 bases; bases outside gene matches: 7. Germline CDR1 is SQVTM and CDR2 is ANQGSEA. The CDR3 covers 13 residues. The CDR3 coding sequence is TGCAGCGGCTGGGACAGGGGATTTGAGACCCAGTACTTC. Its translation is CSGWDRGFETQYF.

In this sample, this clone turned up a few times. The chain links TRBV2 to TRBJ2-5; D gene uncertain. This CDR3 has 15 amino acids. V was cut by 1 base and J by 5 bases, with 14 bases left in between. Looked up from germline, CDR1 is SNHLY and CDR2 is FYNNEI. CDR3 protein: CASSEGAPPRETQYF. Here the CDR3 DNA reads TGTGCCAGCAGTGAAGGAGCCCCGCCCCGCGAGACCCAGTACTTC.

This clone was counted a few times. J is TRBJ2-5 and V is TRBV9, with 14 bases matching TRBD2. Unmatched junction bases numbered 14, after V lost 3 bases and J lost 4 bases. CDR1 and CDR2 (germline): SGDLS, YYNGEE. CDR3 size: 19 residues. DNA for the CDR3: TGTGCCAGCAGCGGACGCGAGAGGGGACTAGCGGGAGCGGGAGAGACCCAGTACTTC. Amino acid sequence: CASSGRERGLAGAGETQYF.

The genes are TRBV27 and TRBJ2-3; D might be TRBD2 (6 bases). Germline V lookup: CDR1 MNHEY, CDR2 SMNVEV (reference sequence). Trimming took off 5 bases at V and 11 bases at J, with 41 bases between the two ends. The CDR3 is 21 residues long. The CDR3 loop reads CASSPLATLRTREKHLVLQYF. The CDR3 DNA is TGTGCCAGCAGTCCACTAGCCACCCTTCGGACCCGGGAGAAACATCTGGTATTGCAGTATTTT.

CDR3 region: CASSYSGTGDYGYTF. In DNA form, the CDR3 reads TGTGCCAGCAGTTACTCGGGGACAGGGGACTATGGCTACACCTTC. The chain employs TRBV6-5 and TRBJ1-2; 10 bases agree with TRBD1. V shed 0 bases and J 3 bases; nucleotides not matched to a gene: 1. Germline CDR1 reads MNHEY; CDR2 reads SVGAGI. The CDR3 totals 15 residues.

This chain connects TRBV7-9 to TRBJ2-3; TRBD1 matches 8 bases. Germline-derived CDR1 and CDR2 are SEHNR and FQNEAQ (reference sequence). This CDR3 is built from 15 residues. V shed 5 bases, J shed 0 bases, and the junction held 4 bases outside the gene matches. Here the CDR3 reads CASSPRTGSTDTQYF. DNA of the CDR3: TGTGCCAGCAGCCCAAGGACAGGGAGCACAGATACGCAGTATTTT.

The rearrangement joins TRBV7-8 to TRBJ2-5; 7 nucleotides line up with TRBD1. V lost 4 bases and J lost 11; bases outside the gene matches: 10. CDR3 length: 13 residues. The germline gives CDR1 SGHVS, CDR2 FQNEAQ. This chain's CDR3 is CASSSDRRSEQYF. For the CDR3, the DNA is TGTGCCAGCAGCTCGGACAGGAGGTCAGAGCAGTACTTC.

V gene TRBV14 combines with J gene TRBJ1-6; D remains ambiguous. V lost 1 base and J 2 bases, leaving 12 bases between the germline ends. The CDR3 is 17 amino acids. Germline CDR1 SGHDN, CDR2 FVKESK. The CDR3 here is CASSQVRGATYNSPLHF. DNA for the CDR3: TGTGCCAGCAGCCAAGTACGGGGAGCCACCTATAATTCACCCCTCCACTTT. Drawing the rest from reference TRBV14 and TRBJ1-6, the complete variable domain is EAGVTQFPSHSVIEKGQTVTLRCDPISGHDNLYWYRRVMGKEIKFLLHFVKESKQDESGMPNNRFLAERTGGTYSTLKVQPAELEDSGVYFCASSQVRGATYNSPLHFGNGTRLTVT.

The chain links TRBV28 to TRBJ2-7; D possibly corresponds to TRBD2 (6 bases). Germline CDR1 reads MDHEN; CDR2 reads SYDVKM. This CDR3 spans 14 amino acids. Trimming cost V 9 bases and J 1 base, with 16 bases left between them. The CDR3 protein is CASQELARSYEQYF. DNA for the CDR3: TGTGCCAGTCAAGAACTAGCAAGGTCCTACGAGCAGTACTTC.

This chain joins TRBV6-5 and TRBJ2-7; D is undetermined. Between the trimmed V and J ends, which lost 6 bases and 0 bases, there was a span of 15 bases. Germline-derived CDR1 and CDR2 are MNHEY and SVGAGI. This CDR3 is 15 amino acids long. The CDR3 here is CASRRIYQSSYEQYF. The CDR3 coding sequence is TGTGCCAGCAGGCGGATATACCAGAGCTCCTACGAGCAGTACTTC.

The chain links TRBV19 to TRBJ2-1; the match to TRBD2 covers 8 bases. Germline V gene data show CDR1 as LNHDA and CDR2 as SQIVND (reference sequence). Trimming at V came to 7 bases and at J to 7 bases, leaving 9 bases not matched to a gene. The CDR3 is 14 residues long. The CDR3, as DNA: TGTGCCAGTACACGGGAGGGCCGTTTGAATGAGCAGTTCTTC. Protein: CASTREGRLNEQFF.

The V and J genes are TRBV19 and TRBJ2-1, with 8 nucleotides matching TRBD2. V shed 3 bases, J shed 4 bases, and the junction held 2 bases outside the gene matches. CDR1 is LNHDA, CDR2 SQIVND, per germline (reference sequence). The CDR3 is 14 amino acids. The CDR3 spells CASSMSGSYNEQFF. In DNA form, the CDR3 reads TGTGCCAGTAGTATGAGCGGGAGTTACAATGAGCAGTTCTTC.

The rearrangement joins TRBV9 to TRBJ2-5, with 7 bases that match TRBD2. Germline V gene lookup returns CDR1 SGDLS and CDR2 YYNGEE. The CDR3 sequence is 14 residues long. V lost 4 bases and J lost 0; bases outside the gene matches: 3. The CDR3 DNA reads as TGTGCCAGCAGCACCGGGACTAACCAAGAGACCCAGTACTTC. Translated, it gives CASSTGTNQETQYF. The variable domain in full, with the rest retrieved from reference TRBV9 and TRBJ2-5, is DSGVTQTPKHLITATGQRVTLRCSPRSGDLSVYWYQQSLDQGLQFLIQYYNGEERAKGNILERFSAQQFPDLHSELNLSSLELGDSALYFCASSTGTNQETQYFGPGTRLLVL.

The rearrangement uses TRBV7-8 and TRBJ2-7, with 12 bases fitting TRBD1. Germline V lookup: CDR1 SGHVS, CDR2 FQNEAQ. V trimming: 5 bases; J trimming: 4 bases; junction bases outside the gene matches: 9. This CDR3 contains 16 residues. The CDR3 reads CASSRPPGQGAYEQYF. In nucleotides, the CDR3 is TGTGCCAGCAGCCGCCCTCCGGGACAGGGGGCATACGAGCAGTACTTC.

CDR3 in amino acids: CATSDGGPSSYEQYF. For the CDR3, the DNA is TGTGCCACCAGCGACGGGGGGCCTAGCTCCTACGAGCAGTACTTC. This chain joins TRBV15 and TRBJ2-7; D might be TRBD2 (7 bases). V was shortened by 5 bases and J by 0 bases, with 14 bases between the two germline ends. The CDR3 runs 15 residues. The germline gives CDR1 LNHNV, CDR2 YYDKDF (reference sequence).

The chain carries TRBV11-2 and TRBJ2-5, with D possibly matching TRBD2 (5 bases). CDR3 length: 16 residues. The germline V gene encodes CDR1 SGHAT and CDR2 FQNNGV. Trimming shortened V by 6 bases and J by 2 bases, and 19 bases separated the two germline ends. The CDR3 here is CASSPYPQAGQETQYF. The CDR3 DNA is TGTGCCAGCAGTCCTTACCCTCAGGCGGGTCAAGAGACCCAGTACTTC.

The rearrangement joins TRBV5-4 to TRBJ2-5; TRBD2 agrees at 10 bases. TRBJ2-7 matches the DNA end more closely, so the J call is doubtful. CDR3 length: 16 residues. Germline V gives CDR1 SGHNT, CDR2 YYREEE (reference sequence). DNA of the CDR3: TGTGCCAGCAGCTTCGGGGTAGCGGGAGGATCGGACGAGCAGTACTTC. It yields the protein CASSFGVAGGSDEQYF.

J is TRBJ1-2 and V is TRBV6-5, with TRBD1 as a possible D gene (6 bases). The CDR3 extends over 13 amino acids. The V and J ends lost 2 bases and 11 bases respectively, with 15 bases between them. Germline V gene sequence: CDR1 MNHEY, CDR2 SVGAGI. The DNA for the CDR3 is TGTGCCAGCAGTTACAGCGGGGGGCGTCCTTACACCTTC. Protein: CASSYSGGRPYTF.

This clone has more than one count but fewer than ten. The rearrangement uses TRBV4-1 and TRBJ2-5; perhaps TRBD1 as D (7 bases). The CDR3 runs to 17 residues. CDR1 MGHRA and CDR2 YSYEKL come from the germline V gene. Trimming left V 0 bases short and J 4 bases short, with 18 bases between. The CDR3 DNA is TGCGCCAGCAGCCAAGATAAGGGGGGCACAGGGGTAGAGACCCAGTACTTC. Residues: CASSQDKGGTGVETQYF.